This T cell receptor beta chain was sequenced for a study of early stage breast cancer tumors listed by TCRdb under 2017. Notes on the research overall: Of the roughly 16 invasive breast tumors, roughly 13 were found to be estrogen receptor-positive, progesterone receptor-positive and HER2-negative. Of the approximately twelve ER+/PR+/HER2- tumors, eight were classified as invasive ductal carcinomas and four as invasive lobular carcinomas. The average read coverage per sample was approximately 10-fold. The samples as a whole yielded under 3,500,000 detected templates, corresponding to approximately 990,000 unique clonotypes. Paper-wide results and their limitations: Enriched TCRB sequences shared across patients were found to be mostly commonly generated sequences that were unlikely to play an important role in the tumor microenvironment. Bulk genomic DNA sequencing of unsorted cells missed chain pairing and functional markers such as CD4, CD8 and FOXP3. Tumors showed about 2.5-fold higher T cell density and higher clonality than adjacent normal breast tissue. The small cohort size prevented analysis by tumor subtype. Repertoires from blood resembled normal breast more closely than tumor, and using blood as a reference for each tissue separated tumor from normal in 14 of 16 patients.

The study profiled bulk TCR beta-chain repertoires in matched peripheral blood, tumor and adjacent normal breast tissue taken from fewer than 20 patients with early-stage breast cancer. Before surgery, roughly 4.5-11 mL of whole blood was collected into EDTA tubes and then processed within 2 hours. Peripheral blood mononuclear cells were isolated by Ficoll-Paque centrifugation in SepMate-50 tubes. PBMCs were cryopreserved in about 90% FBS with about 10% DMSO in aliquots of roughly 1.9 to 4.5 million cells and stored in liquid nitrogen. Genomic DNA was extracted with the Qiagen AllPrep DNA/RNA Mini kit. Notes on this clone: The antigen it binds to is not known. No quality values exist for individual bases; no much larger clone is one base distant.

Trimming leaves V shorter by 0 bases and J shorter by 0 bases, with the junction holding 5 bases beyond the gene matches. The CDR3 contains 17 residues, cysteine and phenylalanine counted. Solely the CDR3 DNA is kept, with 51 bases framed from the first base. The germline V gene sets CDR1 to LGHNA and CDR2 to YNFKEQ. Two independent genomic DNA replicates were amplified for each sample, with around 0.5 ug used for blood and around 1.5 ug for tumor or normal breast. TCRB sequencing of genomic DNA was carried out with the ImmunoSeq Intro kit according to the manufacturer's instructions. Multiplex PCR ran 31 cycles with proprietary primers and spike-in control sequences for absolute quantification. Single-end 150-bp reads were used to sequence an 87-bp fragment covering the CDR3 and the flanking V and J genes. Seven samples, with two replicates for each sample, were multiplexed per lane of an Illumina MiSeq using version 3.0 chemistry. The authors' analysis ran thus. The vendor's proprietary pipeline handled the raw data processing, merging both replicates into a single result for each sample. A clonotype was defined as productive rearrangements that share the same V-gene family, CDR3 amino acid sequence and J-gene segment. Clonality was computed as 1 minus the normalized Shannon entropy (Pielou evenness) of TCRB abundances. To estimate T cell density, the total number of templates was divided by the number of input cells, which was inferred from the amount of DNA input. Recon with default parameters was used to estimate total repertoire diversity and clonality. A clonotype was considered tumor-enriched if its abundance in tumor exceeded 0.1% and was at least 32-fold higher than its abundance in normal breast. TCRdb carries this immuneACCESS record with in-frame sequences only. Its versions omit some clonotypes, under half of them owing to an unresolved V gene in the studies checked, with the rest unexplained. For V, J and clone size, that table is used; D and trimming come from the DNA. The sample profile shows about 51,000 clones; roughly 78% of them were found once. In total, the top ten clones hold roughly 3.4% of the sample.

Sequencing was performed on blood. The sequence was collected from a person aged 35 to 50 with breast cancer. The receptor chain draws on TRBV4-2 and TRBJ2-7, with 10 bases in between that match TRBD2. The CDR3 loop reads CASSQEWTSGSSYEQYF. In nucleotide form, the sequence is TGTGCCAGCAGCCAAGAATGGACTAGCGGTAGCTCCTACGAGCAGTACTTC.